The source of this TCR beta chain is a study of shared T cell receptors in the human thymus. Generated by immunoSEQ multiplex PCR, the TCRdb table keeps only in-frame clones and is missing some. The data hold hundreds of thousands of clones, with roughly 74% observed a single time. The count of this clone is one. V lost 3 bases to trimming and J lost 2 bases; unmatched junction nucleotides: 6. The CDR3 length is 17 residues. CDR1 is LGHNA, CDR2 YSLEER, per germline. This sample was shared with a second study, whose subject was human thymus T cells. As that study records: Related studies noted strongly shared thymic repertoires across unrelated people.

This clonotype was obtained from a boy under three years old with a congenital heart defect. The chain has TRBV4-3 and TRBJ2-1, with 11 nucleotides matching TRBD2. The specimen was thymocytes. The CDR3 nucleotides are TGCGCCAGCAGCCAGTCGTTAGCGGGAGGGCCCTACAATGAGCAGTTCTTC. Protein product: CASSQSLAGGPYNEQFF.